A single sample gave rise to the 6 T cell receptor beta chains below, sequenced in a study of spatial heterogeneity in lung cancer. The time point is: sample taken at primary tumor resection. In each case, whole RNA from tumor, nontumor lung or frozen PBMC was sequenced unsorted. TCRdb recomputed calls from the 5' RACE reads with MiXCR, one row per CDR3 protein. Among about 82,000 distinct CDR3 sequences, over 10% were seen once, and the ten largest hold roughly 4.2%. The sample here was PBMCs, taken at surgery. These TCRs come from a male donor with early-stage non-small cell lung cancer.

This clonotype was found a few times. The V gene is TRBV7-3, the J gene TRBJ2-3, with TRBD2 identical over 15 bases. The CDR3 is made up of 16 amino acids. J was trimmed by 5 bases and V by 4 bases; bases with no gene match: 4. Germline V gene data show CDR1 as SGHTA and CDR2 as FQGTGA. Here the CDR3 reads CASSSGLAGGIDTQYF. For the CDR3, the DNA is TGTGCCAGCAGCTCCGGACTAGCGGGAGGGATAGATACGCAGTATTTT. Using reference TRBV7-3 and TRBJ2-3 for the parts outside the CDR3, the full variable domain is GAGVSQTPSNKVTEKGKYVELRCDPISGHTALYWYRQSLGQGPEFLIYFQGTGAADDSGLPNDRFFAVRPEGSVSTLKIQRTERGDSAVYLCASSSGLAGGIDTQYFGPGTRLTVL.

This clonotype appeared a few times. The gene calls are TRBV6-1 and TRBJ2-2, with 10 bases identical to TRBD1. The V and J ends lost 3 bases and 0 bases, in that order; junction bases with no gene match: 1. The CDR3 extends over 16 amino acids. From germline, CDR1 is MNHNS and CDR2 SASEGT. The CDR3 DNA is TGTGCCAGCAGTGAGACAGGGGGCGCGAACACCGGGGAGCTGTTTTTT. This gives the protein CASSETGGANTGELFF.

There are many counts of this clonotype. V and J are TRBV15 and TRBJ1-1; no clear D gene. The CDR3 is 17 amino acids. Trimming stripped 6 bases from V and 2 bases from J, with 22 bases between. From germline, CDR1 is LNHNV and CDR2 YYDKDF (reference sequence). The CDR3 reads CATSPIPFRVINTEAFF. The CDR3 DNA sequence: TGTGCCACCAGTCCAATCCCATTTAGAGTGATTAACACTGAAGCTTTCTTT.

The V gene is TRBV5-1, the J gene TRBJ2-7; D is uncertain. Trimming removed 5 bases from V and 4 bases from J, with 10 bases in between. Per the germline V gene, CDR1 is SGHRS and CDR2 is YFSETQ. The CDR3 loop spans 12 amino acids. The CDR3 DNA sequence: TGCGCCAGCAGTGTCGACGGTTACGAGCAGTACTTC. This codes for CASSVDGYEQYF.

In its sample, this clonotype was seen a few times. This CDR3 reads CATSDFQGRKAFF. CDR3 in DNA: TGTGCCACCAGTGATTTTCAGGGAAGGAAAGCTTTCTTT. The J gene is TRBJ1-1, the V gene TRBV24-1, with D possibly TRBD1 on 5 matching bases. The CDR3 is made up of 13 amino acids. Germline V gene lookup returns CDR1 KGHDR and CDR2 SFDVKD. Trimming took off 1 base at V and 9 bases at J, with 11 bases between the two ends.

This clonotype turned up a few times. The chain couples TRBV29-1 to TRBJ1-1; 9 bases fit TRBD1. After removal of 5 bases from V and 4 bases from J, the junction contained 5 bases not matched to a gene. CDR1 and CDR2 (germline): SQVTM, ANQGSEA. This CDR3 has 13 amino acids. DNA of the CDR3: TGCAGCGTTTCCGGGACAGGGACCACTGAAGCTTTCTTT. It yields the protein CSVSGTGTTEAFF. Supplemented by reference TRBV29-1 and TRBJ1-1, the full variable domain reads SAVISQKPSRDICQRGTSLTIQCQVDSQVTMMFWYRQQPGQSLTLIATANQGSEATYESGFVIDKFPISRPNLTFSTLTVSNMSPEDSSIYLCSVSGTGTTEAFFGQGTRLTVV.